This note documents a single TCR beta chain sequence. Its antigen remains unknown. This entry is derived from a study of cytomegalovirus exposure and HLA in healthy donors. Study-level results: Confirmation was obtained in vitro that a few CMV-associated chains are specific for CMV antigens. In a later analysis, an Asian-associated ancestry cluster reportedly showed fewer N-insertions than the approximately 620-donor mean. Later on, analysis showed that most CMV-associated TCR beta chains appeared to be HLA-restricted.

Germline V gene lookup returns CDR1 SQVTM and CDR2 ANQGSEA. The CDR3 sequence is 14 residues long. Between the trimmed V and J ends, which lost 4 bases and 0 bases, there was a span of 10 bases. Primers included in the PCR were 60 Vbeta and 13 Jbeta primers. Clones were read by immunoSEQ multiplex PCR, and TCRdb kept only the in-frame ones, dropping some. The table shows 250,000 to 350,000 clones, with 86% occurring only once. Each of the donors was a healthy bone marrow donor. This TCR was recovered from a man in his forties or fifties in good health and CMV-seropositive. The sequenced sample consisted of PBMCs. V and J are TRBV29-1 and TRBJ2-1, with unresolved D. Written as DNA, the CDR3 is TGCAGCGTTGGTACACCACGCTCCTACAATGAGCAGTTCTTC. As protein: CSVGTPRSYNEQFF.